This T cell receptor beta chain appears in the sequencing data of a study of T cell responses to AZD1222 COVID-19 vaccine. General study findings and limits: Clonal diversity may have been underestimated, and the donors were mostly white British, with more females than males.

The CDR3 has 14 residues. V lost 1 base, J lost 8 bases, and 10 bases lay in between. Germline V lookup: CDR1 SGHDT, CDR2 YYEEEE. Repertoires were generated with immunoSEQ multiplex PCR, while TCRdb's copy carries only in-frame clones and drops some. The sample shows some 120,000 clones, 80% to 90% of them seen only once. With respect to this clone: Its specificity is not known.

The gene calls are TRBV5-6 and TRBJ1-6, with D possibly TRBD1 on 5 matching bases. The sequence was obtained from an adult in good health. The source was peripheral blood, collected on day 0 of AZD1222 vaccination. The CDR3 DNA follows: TGTGCCAGCAGCTTGAGGGGTATAGATTCACCCCTCCACTTT. Residues: CASSLRGIDSPLHF.